These T cell receptor beta chains were read from a single sample in a study of blood T cell repertoires in COVID-19. TCRdb keeps only in-frame clones here, not all; method: immunoSEQ multiplex PCR. The table shows about 89,000 clones, with 70% to 90% occurring only once. Specimen: peripheral blood. The source is a man in his sixties with acute or convalescent COVID-19. Each CDR3 is given with its conserved first and last residue. D genes are given only for firm matches. Clone sizes are given selectively: once, few, many, or a class where the clone is expanded.

>NA|TRBV11-3|TRBJ1-6|NA
TGTGCCAGCAGCCCATTTGGTTTTTTGGCAACCAATTCACCCCTCCACTTT
CASSPFGFLATNSPLHF
>NA|TRBV3-1/TRBV3-2|TRBJ2-2|few
TGTGCCAGCAGCCAAGTGACTTTAACCGGGGAGCTGTTTTTT
CASSQVTLTGELFF
>TRBD2|TRBV6-4|TRBJ2-1|once
TGTGCCAGCAGTGAATGGGGTAGCGGGGGTTACGGTGAGCAGTTCTTC
CASSEWGSGGYGEQFF
>NA|TRBV11-2|TRBJ1-2|NA
TGTGCCAGCAGCTTAGCCGGATCGGCAGGCCAGACCGGTGGCTACACCTTC
CASSLAGSAGQTGGYTF
>TRBD2|TRBV5-8|TRBJ2-3|once
TGTGCCAGCAGGCGTTCCGGGACTAGCATAGATACGCAGTATTTT
CASRRSGTSIDTQYF
>NA|TRBV5-1|TRBJ2-3|NA
TGCGCCAGCAAACCGACACGGGGGGCGGGCACAGATACGCAGTATTTT
CASKPTRGAGTDTQYF
>NA|TRBV12-5|TRBJ2-2|NA
TGTGCTAGTGGTTCCCCGGGAGTCGGGGAGCTGTTTTTT
CASGSPGVGELFF
>NA|TRBV3-1/TRBV3-2|TRBJ2-1|once
TGTGCCAGCAGCCACGGGGAGACTGAGCAGTTCTTC
CASSHGETEQFF
>NA|TRBV30|TRBJ1-1|NA
TGTGCCTGGGACCCTACGGTACCGGGGGTGAACACTGAAGCTTTCTTT
CAWDPTVPGVNTEAFF
>TRBD1|TRBV24-1|TRBJ2-3|NA
TGTGCCACCAGTGAGCCTCAGCCGGGACAGGGGGTTACAGATACGCAGTATTTT
CATSEPQPGQGVTDTQYF
>TRBD1|TRBV14|TRBJ1-1|NA
TGTGCCAGCAGCCTAATCGACAGGGGCAGGACTGAAGCTTTCTTT
CASSLIDRGRTEAFF
>NA|TRBV19|TRBJ2-1|NA
TGTGCCAGTAGTCCCTTCTCCTACAATGAGCAGTTCTTC
CASSPFSYNEQFF
>NA|TRBV2|TRBJ1-1|NA
TGTGCCAGCAGTGAATCGCCCAGGGTCGGCACTGAAGCTTTCTTT
CASSESPRVGTEAFF
>NA|TRBV18|TRBJ2-5|few
TGTGCCAGCTCACCGACCGGCGGGGGCGAGACCCAGTACTTC
CASSPTGGGETQYF
>TRBD1|TRBV18|TRBJ1-4|NA
TGTGCCAGCTCACCACCGGGACAGGCTAATGAAAAACTGTTTTTT
CASSPPGQANEKLFF
>NA|TRBV2|TRBJ2-3|NA
TGTGCCAGCAGTGAGACAGCTAACACAGATACGCAGTATTTT
CASSETANTDTQYF
>NA|TRBV30|TRBJ1-1|few
TGTGCCTGGAGGGAGATAACGACGACTGAAGCTTTCTTT
CAWREITTTEAFF
>TRBD1|TRBV30|TRBJ2-1|NA
TGTGCCTGGTCCAAAGGGACAGGGTTGCATGAGCAGTTCTTC
CAWSKGTGLHEQFF
>TRBD2|TRBV28|TRBJ2-1|NA
TGTGCCAGCTTCGGCGGTCCCGGGAGGGATGAGCAGTTCTTC
CASFGGPGRDEQFF
>NA|TRBV5-6|TRBJ1-1|NA
TGCGCCAGCAGCTCCGGGCTAGGGAGGTGGGGATCCACTGAAGCTTTCTTT
CASSSGLGRWGSTEAFF
>NA|TRBV21-1|TRBJ2-7|NA
TGTGCCAGCAGCAAAGAGGGACCCGGGGGCTTC
CASSKEGPGGF
>TRBD1|TRBV5-1|TRBJ1-2|few
TGCGCCAGCAGCTCGACAGGGGTCGGTCAGTATGATGGCTACACCTTC
CASSSTGVGQYDGYTF
>TRBD1|TRBV11-2|TRBJ1-6|NA
TGTGCCAGCAGCACTCTGACAGGGGGTAATTCACCCCTCCACTTT
CASSTLTGGNSPLHF
>NA|TRBV10-3|TRBJ1-5|NA
TGTGCCATCGGGGACCCTGGACAGTTGAATCAGCCCCAGCATTTT
CAIGDPGQLNQPQHF
>TRBD1|TRBV20-1|TRBJ1-4|NA
TGCAGTGCTAGTTACGGGACAGTTAATGAAAAACTGTTTTTT
CSASYGTVNEKLFF
>TRBD1|TRBV29-1|TRBJ1-6|NA
TGCAGCGTTGTTCAGGGGGCGAATTCACCCCTCCACTTT
CSVVQGANSPLHF
>TRBD1|TRBV6-1|TRBJ1-2|NA
TGTGCCAGCAGTCGGGACAGGGGGTACGGTGGCTACACCTTC
CASSRDRGYGGYTF
>TRBD1|TRBV18|TRBJ2-7|NA
TGTGCCAGCTCAATTCCCGGGACAGGGGTTGGCGAGCAGTACTTC
CASSIPGTGVGEQYF
>NA|TRBV6-5|TRBJ2-3|NA
TGTGCCAGCGAGGGGGAGTACTCAGGGGCGCAGTATTTT
CASEGEYSGAQYF
>TRBD1|TRBV12-3/TRBV12-4|TRBJ1-2|NA
TGTGCCAGCAGTTTGGGACAGGGAGATGGCTACACCTTC
CASSLGQGDGYTF
>NA|TRBV11-1|TRBJ2-7|NA
TGTGCCAGCAGCGTATATAGCGGTATCTCCTACGAGCAGTACTTC
CASSVYSGISYEQYF
>TRBD2|TRBV5-1|TRBJ2-5|NA
TGCGCCAGCTATGTTCAACTAGCGGGGCCGGGGGAGACCCAGTACTTC
CASYVQLAGPGETQYF
>TRBD2|TRBV5-1|TRBJ2-7|NA
TGCGCCAGCAGCTCGGGACTAGCGGGCGAGCAGTACTTC
CASSSGLAGEQYF
>TRBD1|TRBV5-5|TRBJ1-3|NA
TGTGCCAGCAGACGCACAGCCGGGACAGGGGTTGGAAACACCATATATTTT
CASRRTAGTGVGNTIYF
>NA|TRBV9|TRBJ2-3|NA
TGTGCCAGCAGCGTAGCGGGCACAGATACGCAGTATTTT
CASSVAGTDTQYF
>TRBD1|TRBV5-1|TRBJ2-5|NA
TGCGCCAGCAGCGCCCAGGGGGCGCGAGAGACCCAGTACTTC
CASSAQGARETQYF
>NA|TRBV9|TRBJ1-4|NA
TGTGCCAGCAGCGTAGGTGGACTCGGTGAAACTAATGAAAAACTGTTTTTT
CASSVGGLGETNEKLFF
>TRBD1|TRBV7-8|TRBJ1-5|NA
TGTGCCAGCAGCTTAGGGGGACAGGGAAATCAGCCCCAGCATTTT
CASSLGGQGNQPQHF
>TRBD1|TRBV19|TRBJ1-2|NA
TGTGCCAGTAGTGTCACAGGGGGCGCCTATGGCTACACCTTC
CASSVTGGAYGYTF
>NA|TRBV5-1|TRBJ2-3|once
TGCGCCAGCAGCTTCGAGACACGACAGTATTTT
CASSFETRQYF
>TRBD1|TRBV2|TRBJ1-4|few
TGTGCCAGCAGTGAAGTGGGACAGGGGAATGAAAAACTGTTTTTT
CASSEVGQGNEKLFF
>NA|TRBV7-9|TRBJ2-5|NA
TGTGCCAGCAGCTTAGTTGTGGCAGACCAAGAGACCCAGTACTTC
CASSLVVADQETQYF
>NA|TRBV30|TRBJ1-1|once
TGTGCCTGGAGTGTACTGTTTGGTGAAGCTTTCTTT
CAWSVLFGEAFF
>NA|TRBV10-3|TRBJ2-7|once
TGTGCCATCAGTGCCCAGGGAAGGGGCACCAATGCCCACTCCTACGAGCAGTACTTC
CAISAQGRGTNAHSYEQYF
>NA|TRBV10-2|TRBJ2-1|NA
TGCGCCAGCTCGGGCTCTAGTCGGGAGTTGCTGAATGAGCAGTTCTTC
CASSGSSRELLNEQFF
>TRBD1|TRBV28|TRBJ1-5|once
TGTGCCAGCTGGGACAGGGTGTCTATTCGGGGTCAGCCCCAGCATTTT
CASWDRVSIRGQPQHF
>NA|TRBV6-5|TRBJ1-5|NA
TGTGCCACCATGAGGGTGTTCGGCCAGCCCCAGCATTTT
CATMRVFGQPQHF
>NA|TRBV5-1|TRBJ2-7|NA
TGCGCCAGCAGTCCCGCCCCCACAGGGATAGGCTCCTACGAGCAGTACTTC
CASSPAPTGIGSYEQYF
>TRBD1|TRBV29-1|TRBJ1-1|NA
TGCAGCGGGACGACAGGGTCGGACACTGAAGCTTTCTTT
CSGTTGSDTEAFF
>TRBD1|TRBV27|TRBJ1-2|NA
TGTGCCAGCAGTTTAAGGGGCAGGGGGCGCTACTATGGCTACACCTTC
CASSLRGRGRYYGYTF
>NA|TRBV6-5|TRBJ1-2|few
TGTGCCAGCCAGAGGGACTATGGCTACACCTTC
CASQRDYGYTF
>TRBD1|TRBV5-1|TRBJ2-7|NA
TGCGCCAGCAGCCCGACAGGGACCGCTACCTACGAGCAGTACTTC
CASSPTGTATYEQYF
>NA|TRBV2|TRBJ1-2|NA
TGTGCCAGCAGTGATAGGATTGGTGCGGGGAACTATGGCTACACCTTC
CASSDRIGAGNYGYTF
>NA|TRBV5-1|TRBJ2-4|NA
TGCGCCAGCAGCTTGTATGGGGGGGCTGACATTCAGTACTTC
CASSLYGGADIQYF
>NA|TRBV6-6|TRBJ2-1|NA
TGTGCCAGCAGTTACTCTGGCCCACCAGGTGATGAGCAGTTCTTC
CASSYSGPPGDEQFF
>TRBD1|TRBV28|TRBJ2-3|NA
TGTGCCAGCAGTCCGGGACAGCCACCTGTCACGCAGTATTTT
CASSPGQPPVTQYF
>NA|TRBV6-5|TRBJ1-2|NA
TGTGCCAGCAGGGCCGGGACAAACTATGGCTACACCTTC
CASRAGTNYGYTF
>TRBD2|TRBV19|TRBJ2-3|NA
TGTGCCAGTAGTCCCCGATTAGCGGGAGCAGATACGCAGTATTTT
CASSPRLAGADTQYF
>TRBD2|TRBV27|TRBJ2-5|NA
TGTGCCACAGGGGACCGGGGGGGCCCAGAGACCCAGTACTTC
CATGDRGGPETQYF